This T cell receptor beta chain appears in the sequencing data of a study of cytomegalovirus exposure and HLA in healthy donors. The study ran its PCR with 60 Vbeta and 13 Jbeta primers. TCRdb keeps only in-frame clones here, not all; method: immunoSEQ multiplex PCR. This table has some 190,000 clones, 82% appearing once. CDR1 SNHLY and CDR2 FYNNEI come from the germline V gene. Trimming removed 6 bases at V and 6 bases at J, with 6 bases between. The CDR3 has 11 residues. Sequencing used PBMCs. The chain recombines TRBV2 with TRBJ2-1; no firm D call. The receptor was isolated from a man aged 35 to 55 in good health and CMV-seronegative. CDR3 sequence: CASRFLNEQFF. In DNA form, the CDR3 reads TGTGCCAGCAGGTTTCTCAATGAGCAGTTCTTC.